The text below deals with one T cell receptor beta chain. The antigen remains undetermined. V gave up 0 bases and J gave up 8 bases, with 11 bases separating them. There are 13 residues in the CDR3. Germline CDR1 SGDLS, CDR2 YYNGEE. The sample is drawn from a study of shared clonotypes between healthy human individuals. Study conclusions and caveats: Non-shared clonotypes had lower generation probabilities than those shared by all four donors. Compared with memory subsets, naive subsets generally had larger estimated richness.

The DNA input per sorted-subset replicate PCR was approximately 210 ng, corresponding to 30,000 or so T cell genomes. Authors' analysis steps: Filtering of immunoSEQ junctional sequences could not match full-length read filtering. The protocol was immunoSEQ multiplex PCR, while the TCRdb copy is restricted to in-frame clones and leaves out a portion. D and trimming were read from the DNA, whereas the V and J calls and clone size are those reported in that table. The sample gives over a million clones, around 97% of which show up once; roughly 1.2% is in the top ten. The sequencing sample was made of naive CD4+ T cells sorted from blood. Regarding subset: CD45RA+ positively selected. The source of this sequence is a young man in good health. The chain is built from TRBV9 and TRBJ1-2; D is uncertain. The CDR3, as DNA: TGTGCCAGCAGCGTAGTGGAAGGGATGGGCTACACCTTC. Protein: CASSVVEGMGYTF.